This passage covers 2 T cell receptor beta chains from one sample sequenced in a study of blood T cell repertoires in COVID-19. Generated by immunoSEQ multiplex PCR, the TCRdb table keeps only in-frame clones and is missing some. The sample consists of 95,000 or so clones, 81% of them appearing once. Sequenced material: peripheral blood. The receptors derive from a man older than 75 with active or convalescent COVID-19.

This clone has a handful of counts. The chain employs TRBV29-1 and TRBJ1-3, with TRBD1 identical over 7 bases. Germline-derived CDR1 and CDR2 are SQVTM and ANQGSEA. The CDR3 runs 19 residues. V was clipped by 0 bases and J by 0 bases; unmatched bases: 14. The CDR3: CSVEEHQGGRPVSGNTIYF. In DNA form, the CDR3 reads TGCAGCGTTGAAGAACATCAGGGGGGCAGGCCAGTCTCTGGAAACACCATATATTTT. The full variable domain, rest sourced from reference TRBV29-1 and TRBJ1-3, is SAVISQKPSRDICQRGTSLTIQCQVDSQVTMMFWYRQQPGQSLTLIATANQGSEATYESGFVIDKFPISRPNLTFSTLTVSNMSPEDSSIYLCSVEEHQGGRPVSGNTIYFGEGSWLTVV.

The chain is built from TRBV10-3 and TRBJ1-6; the D is unclear. Germline V gene sequence: CDR1 ENHRY, CDR2 SYGVKD. Between the trimmed V and J ends, which lost 0 bases and 5 bases, there was a span of 8 bases. This CDR3 is built from 15 residues. In nucleotides, the CDR3 is TGTGCCATCAGTGAGTCCTGGCAGGATAATTCACCCCTCCACTTT. Translating gives CAISESWQDNSPLHF.